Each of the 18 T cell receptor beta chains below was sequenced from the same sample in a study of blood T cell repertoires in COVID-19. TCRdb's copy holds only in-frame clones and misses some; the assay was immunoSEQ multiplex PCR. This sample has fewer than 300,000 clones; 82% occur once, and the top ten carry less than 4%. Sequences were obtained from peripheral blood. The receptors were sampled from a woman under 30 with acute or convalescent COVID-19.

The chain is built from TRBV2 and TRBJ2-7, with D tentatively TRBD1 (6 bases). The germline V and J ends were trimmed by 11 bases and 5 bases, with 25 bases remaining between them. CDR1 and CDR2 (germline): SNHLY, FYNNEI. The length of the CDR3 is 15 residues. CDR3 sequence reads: CASTLGAGDMNEQYF. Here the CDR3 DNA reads TGTGCCTCCACCCTCGGGGCAGGGGATATGAACGAGCAGTACTTC. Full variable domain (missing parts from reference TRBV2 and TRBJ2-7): EPEVTQTPSHQVTQMGQEVILRCVPISNHLYFYWYRQILGQKVEFLVSFYNNEISEKSEIFDDQFSVERPDGSNFTLKIRSTKLEDSAMYFCASTLGAGDMNEQYFGPGTRLTVT.

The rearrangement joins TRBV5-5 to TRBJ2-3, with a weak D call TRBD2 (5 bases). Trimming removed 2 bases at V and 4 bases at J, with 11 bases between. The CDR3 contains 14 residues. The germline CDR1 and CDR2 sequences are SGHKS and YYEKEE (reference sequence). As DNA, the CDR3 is TGTGCCAGCAGCTTCGGACTGGTCGCAGATACGCAGTATTTT. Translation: CASSFGLVADTQYF.

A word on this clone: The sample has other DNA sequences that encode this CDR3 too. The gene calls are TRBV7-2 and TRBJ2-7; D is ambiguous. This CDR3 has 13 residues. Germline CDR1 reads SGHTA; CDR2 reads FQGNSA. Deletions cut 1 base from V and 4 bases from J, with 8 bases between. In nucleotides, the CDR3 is TGTGCCAGCAGCTTAGGTGCCAGTTACGAGCAGTACTTC. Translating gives CASSLGASYEQYF.

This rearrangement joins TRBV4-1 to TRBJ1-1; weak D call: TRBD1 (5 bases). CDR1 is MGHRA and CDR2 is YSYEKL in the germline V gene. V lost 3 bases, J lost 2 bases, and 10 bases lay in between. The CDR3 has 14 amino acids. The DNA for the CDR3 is TGCGCCAGCAGCCAGACGGACACAAACACTGAAGCTTTCTTT. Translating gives CASSQTDTNTEAFF.

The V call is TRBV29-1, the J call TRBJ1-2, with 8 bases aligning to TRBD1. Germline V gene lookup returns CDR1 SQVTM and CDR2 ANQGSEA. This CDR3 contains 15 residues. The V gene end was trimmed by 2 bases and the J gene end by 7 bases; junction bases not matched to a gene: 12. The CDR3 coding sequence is TGCAGCGTTGAAAGGCGAGTACAGGGGGGCGGTGGCTACACCTTC. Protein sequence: CSVERRVQGGGGYTF. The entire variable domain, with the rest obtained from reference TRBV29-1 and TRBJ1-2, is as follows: SAVISQKPSRDICQRGTSLTIQCQVDSQVTMMFWYRQQPGQSLTLIATANQGSEATYESGFVIDKFPISRPNLTFSTLTVSNMSPEDSSIYLCSVERRVQGGGGYTFGSGTRLTVV.

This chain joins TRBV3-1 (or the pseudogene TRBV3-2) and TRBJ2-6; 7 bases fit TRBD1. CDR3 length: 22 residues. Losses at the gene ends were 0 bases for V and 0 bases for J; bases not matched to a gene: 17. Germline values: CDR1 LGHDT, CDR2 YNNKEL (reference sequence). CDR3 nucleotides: TGTGCCAGCAGCCAAGATATGGGCTTTTGGGACAGTCCCAGCTCTGGGGCCAACGTCCTGACTTTC. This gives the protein CASSQDMGFWDSPSSGANVLTF.

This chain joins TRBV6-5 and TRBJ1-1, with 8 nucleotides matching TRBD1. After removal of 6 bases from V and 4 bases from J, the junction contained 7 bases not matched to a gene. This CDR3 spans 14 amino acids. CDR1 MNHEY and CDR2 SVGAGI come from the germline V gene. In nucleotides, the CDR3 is TGTGCCAGCAGGGGAACAGGGGGTATCACTGAAGCTTTCTTT. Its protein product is CASRGTGGITEAFF.

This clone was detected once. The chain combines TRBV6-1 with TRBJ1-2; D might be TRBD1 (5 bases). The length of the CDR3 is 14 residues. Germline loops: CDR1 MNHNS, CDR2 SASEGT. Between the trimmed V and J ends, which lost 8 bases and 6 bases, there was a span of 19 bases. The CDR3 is CASVGARRDNGYTF. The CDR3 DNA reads TGTGCCAGCGTCGGCGCGCGCAGGGATAATGGCTACACCTTC.

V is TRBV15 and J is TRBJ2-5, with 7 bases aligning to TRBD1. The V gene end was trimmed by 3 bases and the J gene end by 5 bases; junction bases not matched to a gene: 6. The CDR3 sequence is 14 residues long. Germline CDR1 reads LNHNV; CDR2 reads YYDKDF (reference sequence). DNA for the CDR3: TGTGCCACCAGCAGGAGCGGACAGGCTGAGACCCAGTACTTC. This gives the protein CATSRSGQAETQYF. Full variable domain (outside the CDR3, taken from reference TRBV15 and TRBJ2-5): DAMVIQNPRYQVTQFGKPVTLSCSQTLNHNVMYWYQQKSSQAPKLLFHYYDKDFNNEADTPDNFQSRRPNTSFCFLDIRSPGLGDTAMYLCATSRSGQAETQYFGPGTRLLVL.

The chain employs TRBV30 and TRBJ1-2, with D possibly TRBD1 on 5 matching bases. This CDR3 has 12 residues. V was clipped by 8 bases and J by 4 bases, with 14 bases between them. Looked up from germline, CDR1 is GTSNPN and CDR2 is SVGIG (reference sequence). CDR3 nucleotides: TGTGCCACCCCGGGACTGAGCTATGGCTACACCTTC. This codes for CATPGLSYGYTF.

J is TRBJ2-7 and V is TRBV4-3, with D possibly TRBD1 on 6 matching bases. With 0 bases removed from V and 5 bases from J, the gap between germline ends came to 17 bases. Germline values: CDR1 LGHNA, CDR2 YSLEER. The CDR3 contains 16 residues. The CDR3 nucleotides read TGCGCCAGCAGCCAAGATGAAGCAGGGGTTTGGAACGAGCAGTACTTC. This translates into CASSQDEAGVWNEQYF.

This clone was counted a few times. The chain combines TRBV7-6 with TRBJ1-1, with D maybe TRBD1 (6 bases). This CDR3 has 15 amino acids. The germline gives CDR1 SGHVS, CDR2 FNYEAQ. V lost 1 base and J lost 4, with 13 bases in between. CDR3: CASSLGKQGRTEAFF. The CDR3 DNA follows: TGTGCCAGCAGCTTAGGAAAACAGGGACGCACTGAAGCTTTCTTT. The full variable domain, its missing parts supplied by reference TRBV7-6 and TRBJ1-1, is GAGVSQSPRYKVTKRGQDVALRCDPISGHVSLYWYRQALGQGPEFLTYFNYEAQQDKSGLPNDRFSAERPEGSISTLTIQRTEQRDSAMYRCASSLGKQGRTEAFFGQGTRLTVV.

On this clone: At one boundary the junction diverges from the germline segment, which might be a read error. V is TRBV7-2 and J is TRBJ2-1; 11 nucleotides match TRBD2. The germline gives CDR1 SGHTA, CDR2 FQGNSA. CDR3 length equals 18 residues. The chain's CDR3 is CASSVAMASGRFSNEQFF. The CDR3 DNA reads TGTGCCAGCAGCGTAGCGATGGCTAGCGGGAGGTTCAGTAATGAGCAGTTCTTC.

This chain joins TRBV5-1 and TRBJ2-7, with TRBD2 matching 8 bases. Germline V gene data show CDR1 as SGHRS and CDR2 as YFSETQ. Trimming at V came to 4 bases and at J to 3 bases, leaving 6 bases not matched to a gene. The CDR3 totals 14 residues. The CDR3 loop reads CASSRMGLVYEQYF. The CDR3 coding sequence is TGCGCCAGCAGCCGAATGGGACTAGTCTACGAGCAGTACTTC.

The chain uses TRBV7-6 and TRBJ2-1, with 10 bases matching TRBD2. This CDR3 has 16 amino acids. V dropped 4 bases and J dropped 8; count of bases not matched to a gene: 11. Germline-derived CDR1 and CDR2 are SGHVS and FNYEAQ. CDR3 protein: CASSSSRLAGVDEQFF. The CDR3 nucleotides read TGTGCCAGCAGCTCCAGCCGTCTAGCGGGAGTGGATGAGCAGTTCTTC.

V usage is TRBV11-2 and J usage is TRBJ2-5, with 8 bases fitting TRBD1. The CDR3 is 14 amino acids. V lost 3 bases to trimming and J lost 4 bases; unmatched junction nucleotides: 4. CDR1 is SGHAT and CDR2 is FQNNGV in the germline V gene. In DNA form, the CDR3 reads TGTGCCAGCAGCTTGTCAGGGGGCCTAGAGACCCAGTACTTC. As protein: CASSLSGGLETQYF. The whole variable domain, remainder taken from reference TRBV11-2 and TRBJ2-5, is EAGVAQSPRYKIIEKRQSVAFWCNPISGHATLYWYQQILGQGPKLLIQFQNNGVVDDSQLPKDRFSAERLKGVDSTLKIQPAKLEDSAVYLCASSLSGGLETQYFGPGTRLLVL.

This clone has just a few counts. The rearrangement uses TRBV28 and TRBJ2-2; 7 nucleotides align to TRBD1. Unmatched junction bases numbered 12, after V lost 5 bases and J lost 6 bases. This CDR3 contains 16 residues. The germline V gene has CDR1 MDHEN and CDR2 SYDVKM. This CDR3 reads CASSPWRQGSPGELFF. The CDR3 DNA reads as TGTGCCAGCAGTCCATGGAGACAGGGATCCCCCGGGGAGCTGTTTTTT.

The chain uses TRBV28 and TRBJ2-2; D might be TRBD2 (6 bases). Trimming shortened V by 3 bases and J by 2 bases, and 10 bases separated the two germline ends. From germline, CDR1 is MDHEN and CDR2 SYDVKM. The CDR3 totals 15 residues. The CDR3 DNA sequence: TGTGCCAGCAGTTTTGGGGGACTTAACACCGGGGAGCTGTTTTTT. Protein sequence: CASSFGGLNTGELFF.